Listed below are T cell receptor beta chains from one sample, sequenced in a study of blood T cell repertoires in COVID-19. Measured with immunoSEQ multiplex PCR; TCRdb has only the in-frame clones, and not every one. The profile shows over 150,000 clones, roughly 84% of them singletons. The sequenced sample consisted of peripheral blood. The origin of the receptors is a woman over 75 with active or convalescent COVID-19. Both conserved end residues are part of each CDR3. D genes are given only for firm matches. Not every row has a clone size; where given, it reads once, few, many or a size class.

d_call	v_call	clone_size	j_call	cdr3_aa	cdr3_nt
TRBD2	TRBV6-5	once	TRBJ2-5	CASSSISTSAETQYF	TGTGCCAGCAGTTCGATCTCGACTAGCGCGGAGACCCAGTACTTC
-	TRBV5-1	once	TRBJ2-7	CASSLEPSSYEQYF	TGCGCCAGCAGCTTGGAGCCTAGCTCCTACGAGCAGTACTTC
-	TRBV28	-	TRBJ2-7	CASSLSAPYYEQYF	TGTGCCAGCAGTTTAAGTGCACCCTACTACGAGCAGTACTTC
TRBD1	TRBV7-2	-	TRBJ1-1	CASSSKTGRTEAFF	TGTGCCAGCAGCTCCAAGACAGGGAGAACTGAAGCTTTCTTT
TRBD1	TRBV6-2/TRBV6-3	-	TRBJ1-5	CASSYNRGGQPQHF	TGTGCCAGCAGTTATAACAGGGGGGGTCAGCCCCAGCATTTT
-	TRBV5-4	-	TRBJ2-1	CASSSGQGLSYNEQFF	TGTGCCAGCAGCTCCGGCCAGGGGTTATCCTACAATGAGCAGTTCTTC
TRBD2	TRBV28	-	TRBJ2-5	CASTYPRGWGRAIETQYF	TGTGCCAGCACCTACCCCCGCGGTTGGGGGAGGGCCATAGAGACCCAGTACTTC
TRBD1	TRBV9	-	TRBJ2-7	CASSVEGWGTGTSEQYF	TGTGCCAGCAGCGTAGAGGGGTGGGGGACAGGGACTTCCGAGCAGTACTTC
TRBD2	TRBV2	once	TRBJ2-2	CASRRESGELFF	TGTGCCAGCAGGCGGGAGTCCGGGGAGCTGTTTTTT
-	TRBV6-6	-	TRBJ2-2	CASSYQGGTGELFF	TGTGCCAGCAGTTATCAAGGGGGAACCGGGGAGCTGTTTTTT
TRBD1	TRBV19	-	TRBJ1-2	CASSILQGAHGYTF	TGTGCCAGTAGTATTTTACAGGGGGCGCACGGCTACACCTTC
-	TRBV4-1	-	TRBJ2-2	CASSPRGHDTGELFF	TGCGCCAGCAGCCCAAGGGGACACGACACCGGGGAGCTGTTTTTT
TRBD2	TRBV7-9	-	TRBJ2-3	CASRLAGVTDTQYF	TGTGCCAGCAGGCTAGCGGGAGTTACAGATACGCAGTATTTT
-	TRBV18	-	TRBJ2-1	CASSPSSYNEQFF	TGTGCCAGCTCACCGTCCTCTTACAATGAGCAGTTCTTC
TRBD1	TRBV6-5	-	TRBJ1-4	CASSTGQSYEKLFF	TGTGCCAGCAGTACGGGACAGAGTTATGAAAAACTGTTTTTT
-	TRBV5-6	-	TRBJ2-1	CASSSPGDWDSYNEQFF	TGTGCCAGCAGCTCACCCGGGGACTGGGACTCCTACAATGAGCAGTTCTTC
TRBD1	TRBV2	few	TRBJ1-3	CASSETGVRGNTIYF	TGTGCCAGCAGTGAAACAGGGGTCAGAGGAAACACCATATATTTT
TRBD1	TRBV27	-	TRBJ1-6	CASSLEGQGNSPLHF	TGTGCCAGCAGTTTGGAGGGACAGGGGAATTCACCCCTCCACTTT
TRBD1	TRBV2	-	TRBJ2-5	CASTRDSQETQYF	TGTGCCAGCACTAGGGACAGCCAAGAGACCCAGTACTTC
TRBD2	TRBV4-2	-	TRBJ2-6	CASSQDLASGYPGGANVLTF	TGTGCCAGCAGCCAAGACTTGGCTAGCGGGTACCCGGGAGGGGCCAACGTCCTGACTTTC
TRBD2	TRBV9	-	TRBJ2-7	CASSVGLASYGQYF	TGTGCCAGCAGCGTGGGACTAGCGTCCTACGGGCAGTACTTC
TRBD1	TRBV5-1	-	TRBJ2-7	CASSLQGAYEQYF	TGCGCCAGCAGCTTGCAGGGGGCGTACGAGCAGTACTTC
TRBD1	TRBV6-2/TRBV6-3	-	TRBJ1-5	CASSYLGGGEWNQPQHF	TGTGCCAGCAGTTACCTCGGAGGGGGCGAATGGAATCAGCCCCAGCATTTT
-	TRBV6-5	-	TRBJ1-1	CASSYSRRVWTEAFF	TGTGCCAGCAGTTACTCAAGGAGGGTTTGGACTGAAGCTTTCTTT
-	TRBV30	once	TRBJ1-2	CAWSVRGAGYTF	TGTGCCTGGAGTGTACGTGGGGCAGGCTACACCTTC
-	TRBV21-1	-	TRBJ2-5	CASSNVEGETQYF	TGTGCCAGCAGCAACGTCGAGGGAGAGACCCAGTACTTC
TRBD1	TRBV6-5	-	TRBJ1-6	CASRRQGGSPLHF	TGTGCCAGCAGGAGACAGGGCGGTTCACCCCTCCACTTT
TRBD1	TRBV29-1	-	TRBJ2-3	CSVVGRQGGDTQYF	TGCAGCGTTGTAGGGAGACAGGGTGGAGATACGCAGTATTTT
TRBD1	TRBV7-9	-	TRBJ1-4	CASSSDRGPFEKLFF	TGTGCCAGCAGCTCGGACAGGGGGCCTTTTGAAAAACTGTTTTTT
TRBD1	TRBV7-9	-	TRBJ1-2	CASSLAQGAAGYTF	TGTGCCAGCAGCTTAGCTCAGGGGGCGGCTGGCTACACCTTC
-	TRBV6-6	-	TRBJ1-2	CASSTLYYGYTF	TGTGCCAGCAGTACATTATACTATGGCTACACCTTC
TRBD1	TRBV10-3	once	TRBJ1-2	CAISEPGQGQDGYTF	TGTGCCATCAGTGAACCGGGACAGGGTCAAGATGGCTACACCTTC